This T cell receptor beta chain was profiled in a study of T cell responses to AZD1222 COVID-19 vaccine. Study in general: Researchers grouped second doses given at about 4 or about 12 weeks into one pool. General study results and limits: With dominance at 160-218 and 743-854, vaccine-associated CD4 TCRs spanned spike. Two AZD1222 doses significantly raised spike-specific TCR breadth and depth over controls.

The CDR3 has 13 residues. Trimming cost V 1 base and J 0 bases, with 6 bases left between them. Germline-derived CDR1 and CDR2 are GTSNPN and SVGIG (reference sequence). In regard to this clone: Its specificity is unknown. This CDR3 is also generated by other DNA sequences in the sample.

Some clones are missing from TCRdb's copy, which holds only in-frame ones; the method was immunoSEQ multiplex PCR. The sample lists 90,000 to 100,000 clones, about 85% seen once, with around 3.1% in the top ten. The chain employs TRBV30 and TRBJ1-2, with D tentatively TRBD1 (6 bases). The source was peripheral blood, collected on day 0 of AZD1222 vaccination. The TCR originated in an adult in good health. The CDR3 nucleotides are TGTGCCTGGAGTGGACAGGCTAACTATGGCTACACCTTC. Protein sequence: CAWSGQANYGYTF.